This T cell receptor (beta chain) comes out of a study of T cells in Graves' hyperthyroidism and ophthalmopathy. On the study more broadly: Peripheral blood was drawn at first diagnosis, prior to all treatment.

CDR1 is MDHEN and CDR2 is SYDVKM in the germline V gene. The germline V and J ends were trimmed by 6 bases and 8 bases, with 11 bases remaining between them. This CDR3 is 12 amino acids long. From RNA transcripts, TCR beta CDR3 regions were amplified. The TCR CDR3 first-round RT-PCR relied on the HTBI primer set. TCRdb reprocessed the multiplex PCR reads with MiXCR, giving one entry per CDR3 protein. The sample includes about 690,000 distinct CDR3 sequences, approximately 15% of them seen just once. Newly diagnosed hyperthyroidism, duration under 2 months, in patients aged 18 to 65. Points from the study as a whole: The model's output predicted ophthalmopathy at a median of 6.5 months prior to onset. A model using 13 V-J features told ophthalmopathy apart from stable hyperthyroidism.

This clonotype was recorded many times. Its antigen is not identified. V gene TRBV28 combines with J gene TRBJ2-1, with D possibly being TRBD2 (5 bases). The specimen was blood. The source is a man aged 50 to 60 with Graves' hyperthyroidism. This CDR3 reads CASSLLVDEQFF. Written as DNA, the CDR3 is TGTGCCAGCAGCCTACTAGTAGATGAGCAGTTCTTC.